The source of this TCR beta chain is a study of early T cells in non-severe SARS-CoV-2 infection. There are many counts of this clonotype. TCRdb redid the calling of the 5' RACE reads with MiXCR, one entry per CDR3 protein. The repertoire holds approximately 70,000 distinct CDR3 sequences, around 12% seen once, with roughly 1.2% in the top ten. There are 16 residues in the CDR3. Germline V CDR1 and CDR2: SGHRS, YFSETQ. Trimming left V 0 bases short and J 0 bases short, with 9 bases between. The rearrangement links TRBV5-1 to TRBJ1-4; no reliable D call. The receptor was isolated from an adult who was a healthcare worker with PCR-confirmed SARS-CoV-2 infection or an uninfected control (not recorded which). The sample was whole blood. Here the CDR3 DNA reads TGCGCCAGCAGCTTGGCTAGGCGTGCAACTAATGAAAAACTGTTTTTT. Its protein is CASSLARRATNEKLFF.